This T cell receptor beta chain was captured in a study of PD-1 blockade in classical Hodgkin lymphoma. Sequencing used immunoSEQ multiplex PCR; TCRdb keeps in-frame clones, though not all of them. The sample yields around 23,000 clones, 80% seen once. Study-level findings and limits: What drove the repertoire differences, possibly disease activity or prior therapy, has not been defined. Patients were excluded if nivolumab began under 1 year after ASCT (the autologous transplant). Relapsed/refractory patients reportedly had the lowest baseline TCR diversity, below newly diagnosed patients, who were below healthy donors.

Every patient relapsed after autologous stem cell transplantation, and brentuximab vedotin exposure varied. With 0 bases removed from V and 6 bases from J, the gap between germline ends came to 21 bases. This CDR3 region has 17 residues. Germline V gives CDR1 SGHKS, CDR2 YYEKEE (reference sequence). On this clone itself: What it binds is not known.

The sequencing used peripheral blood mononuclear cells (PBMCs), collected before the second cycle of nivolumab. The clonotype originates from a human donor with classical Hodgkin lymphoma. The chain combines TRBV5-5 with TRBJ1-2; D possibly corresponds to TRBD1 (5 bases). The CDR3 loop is CASSLAGLGTILDGYTF. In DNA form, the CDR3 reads TGTGCCAGCAGCTTGGCCGGGTTGGGGACGATTTTGGATGGCTACACCTTC.